The present TCR beta chain was sequenced within a study of blood T cells in healthy people across ages. Isolation of PBMCs gave at least 7 million cells per sample. Findings and caveats of the study: Naive and antigen-experienced cells could not be conclusively compared, given unsorted PBMCs. Naive T cell percentage by flow cytometry tracked strongly with beta diversity.

Comments on this clonotype: The antigen is undetermined. At one end, the junction sequence differs from germline, possibly due to a read error.

Through a sample-barcoded 5' primer and a J-beta primer mix, a second PCR was run for roughly 6 to 12 cycles. Each cDNA molecule was tagged by a template-switch adaptor with 12 random nucleotides. One entry per CDR3 protein, called by TCRdb with MiXCR from the 5' RACE reads. The sample holds 800,000 to 950,000 distinct CDR3 sequences, 35% to 40% seen once. The CDR3 covers 15 residues. The germline gives CDR1 SGHNT, CDR2 YYREEE (reference sequence). Sequenced sample: blood. The clonotype originates from a young man in good health. The rearrangement joins TRBV5-4 to TRBJ1-6, with D tentatively TRBD1 (6 bases). The CDR3 DNA sequence: TGTGCCGGCAGCTTGGACGGACAGAATTATTCACCCCTCCACTTT. Protein sequence: CAGSLDGQNYSPLHF.